The source of this T cell receptor (beta chain) is a study of blood T cell repertoires in COVID-19. Whole-study context: Samples representing acute and convalescent COVID-19 were sourced from the United States, Italy and Spain. The cDNA or gDNA used as material had been derived from T cells, B-cell-depleted T cells, or PBMCs.

CDR3 size: 15 residues. V was cut by 6 bases and J by 4 bases, with 15 bases left in between. The V gene's germline CDR1 is KGHDR and CDR2 SFDVKD. Under the authors' procedure: For nucleated cells, counts were estimated from reference gene primer amplification. Sequencing was performed with immunoSEQ multiplex PCR; in TCRdb, only in-frame clones are kept and a portion is missing. D and trimming come from the DNA, and the V and J calls and clone size come from that table. The data contain just under 300,000 clones, 70% to 90% of them singletons. The sequence came from a man aged 65 to 79 with acute or convalescent COVID-19. The chain is built from TRBV24-1 and TRBJ2-1, with no clear D. The sequencing input was peripheral blood. CDR3 in DNA: TGTGCCACCAGTCCTTACCCGAGCGATTACAATGAGCAGTTCTTC. Its translation: CATSPYPSDYNEQFF.